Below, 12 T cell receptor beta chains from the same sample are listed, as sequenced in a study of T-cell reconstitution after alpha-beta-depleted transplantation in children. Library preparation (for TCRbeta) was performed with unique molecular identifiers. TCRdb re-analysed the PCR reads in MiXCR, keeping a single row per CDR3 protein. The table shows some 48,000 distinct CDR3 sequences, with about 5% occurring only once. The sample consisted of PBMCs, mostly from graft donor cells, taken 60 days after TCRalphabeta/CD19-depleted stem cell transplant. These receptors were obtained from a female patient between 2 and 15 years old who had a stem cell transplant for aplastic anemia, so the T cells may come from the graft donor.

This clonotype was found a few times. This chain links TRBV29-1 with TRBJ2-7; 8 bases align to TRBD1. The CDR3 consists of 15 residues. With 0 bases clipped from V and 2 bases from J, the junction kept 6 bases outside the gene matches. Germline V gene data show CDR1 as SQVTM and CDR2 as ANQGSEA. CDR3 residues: CSVEDRDRGPYEQYF. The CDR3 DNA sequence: TGCAGCGTTGAAGATCGAGACAGGGGACCCTACGAGCAGTACTTC.

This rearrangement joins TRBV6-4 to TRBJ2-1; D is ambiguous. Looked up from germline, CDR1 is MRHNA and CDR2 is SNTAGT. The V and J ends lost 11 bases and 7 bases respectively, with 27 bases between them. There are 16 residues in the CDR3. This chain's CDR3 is CAYSFFFYIYTNEQFF. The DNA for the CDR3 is TGTGCCTACTCTTTTTTTTTTTATATATACACAAATGAGCAGTTCTTC.

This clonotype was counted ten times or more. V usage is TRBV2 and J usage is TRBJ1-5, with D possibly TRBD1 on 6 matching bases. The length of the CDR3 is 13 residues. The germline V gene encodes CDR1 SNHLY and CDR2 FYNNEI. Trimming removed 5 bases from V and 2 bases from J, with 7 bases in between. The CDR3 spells CASSRGGNQPQHF. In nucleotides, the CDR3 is TGTGCCAGCAGTAGGGGGGGCAATCAGCCCCAGCATTTT.

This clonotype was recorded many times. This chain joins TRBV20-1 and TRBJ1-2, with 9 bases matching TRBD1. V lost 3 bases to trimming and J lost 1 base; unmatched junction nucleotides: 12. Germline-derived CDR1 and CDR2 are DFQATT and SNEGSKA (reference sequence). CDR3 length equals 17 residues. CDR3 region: CSASSGQGRRYNYGYTF. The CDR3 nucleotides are TGCAGTGCTAGTTCGGGACAGGGTAGGAGGTATAACTATGGCTACACCTTC.

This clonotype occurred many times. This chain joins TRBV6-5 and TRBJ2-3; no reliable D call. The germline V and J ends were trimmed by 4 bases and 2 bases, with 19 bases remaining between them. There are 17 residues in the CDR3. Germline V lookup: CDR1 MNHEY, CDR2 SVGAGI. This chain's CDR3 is CASSSLGPRRNTDTQYF. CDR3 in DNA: TGTGCCAGCAGTTCCCTAGGACCGAGACGAAACACAGATACGCAGTATTTT.

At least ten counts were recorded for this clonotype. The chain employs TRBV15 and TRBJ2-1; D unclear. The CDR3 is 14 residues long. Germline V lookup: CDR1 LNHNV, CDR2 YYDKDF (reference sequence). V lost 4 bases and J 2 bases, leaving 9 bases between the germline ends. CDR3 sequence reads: CATSTKSPYNEQFF. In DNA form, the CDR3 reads TGTGCCACCAGCACAAAGTCACCCTACAATGAGCAGTTCTTC.

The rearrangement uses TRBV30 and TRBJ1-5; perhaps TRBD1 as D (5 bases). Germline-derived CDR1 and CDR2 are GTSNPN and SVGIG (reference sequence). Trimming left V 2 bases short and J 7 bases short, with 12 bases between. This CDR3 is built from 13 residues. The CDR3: CAWSRGTSQPQHF. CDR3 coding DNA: TGTGCCTGGAGTCGAGGGACCAGCCAGCCCCAGCATTTT.

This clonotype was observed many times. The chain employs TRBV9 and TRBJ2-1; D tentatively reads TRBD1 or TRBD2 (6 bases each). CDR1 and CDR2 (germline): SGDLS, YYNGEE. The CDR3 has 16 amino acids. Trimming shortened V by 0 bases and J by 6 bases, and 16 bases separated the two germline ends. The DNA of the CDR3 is TGTGCCAGCAGCGTAGATCCGGGGGCCCGTCGCAATGAGCAGTTCTTC. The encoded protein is CASSVDPGARRNEQFF.

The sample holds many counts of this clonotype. This CDR3 is CASSLALRGNQPQHF. DNA for the CDR3: TGTGCCAGCAGTTTGGCGTTGCGGGGCAATCAGCCCCAGCATTTT. This chain uses TRBV12-3 or TRBV12-4 with TRBJ1-5; no clear D. This CDR3 has 15 amino acids. Trimming removed 3 bases from V and 2 bases from J, with 11 bases in between.

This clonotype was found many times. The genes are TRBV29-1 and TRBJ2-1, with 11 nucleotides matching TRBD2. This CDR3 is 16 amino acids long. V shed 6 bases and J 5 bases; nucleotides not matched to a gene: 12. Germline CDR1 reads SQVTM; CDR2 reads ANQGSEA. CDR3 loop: CSVTRLAGKGDNEQFF. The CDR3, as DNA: TGCAGCGTGACCCGACTAGCGGGAAAGGGGGACAATGAGCAGTTCTTC.

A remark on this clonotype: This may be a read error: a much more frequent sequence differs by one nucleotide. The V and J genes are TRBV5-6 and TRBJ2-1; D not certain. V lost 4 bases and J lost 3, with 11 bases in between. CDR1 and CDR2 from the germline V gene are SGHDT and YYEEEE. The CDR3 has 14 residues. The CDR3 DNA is TGTGCCAGCAGCCGATCGTGGATCTACAATGAGCAGTTCTTC. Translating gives CASSRSWIYNEQFF. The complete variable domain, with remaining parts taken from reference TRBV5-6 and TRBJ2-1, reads DAGVTQSPTHLIKTRGQQVTLRCSPKSGHDTVSWYQQALGQGPQFIFQYYEEEERQRGNFPDRFSGHQFPNYSSELNVNALLLGDSALYLCASSRSWIYNEQFFGPGTRLTVL.

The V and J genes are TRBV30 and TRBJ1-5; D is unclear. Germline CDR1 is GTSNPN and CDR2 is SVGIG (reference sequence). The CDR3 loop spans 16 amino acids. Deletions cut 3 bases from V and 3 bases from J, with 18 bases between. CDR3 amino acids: CAWSAPSSGFNQPQHF. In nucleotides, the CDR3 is TGTGCCTGGAGCGCTCCATCTTCGGGATTCAATCAGCCCCAGCATTTT.